The rows below give T cell receptor beta chains drawn from one sample of a study of blood T cells in healthy people across ages. One entry per CDR3 protein, called by TCRdb with MiXCR from the 5' RACE reads. The sample yields about 810,000 distinct CDR3 sequences, about 34% seen once. The sequenced material came from blood. These receptors were collected from a man aged 18 to 30 in good health. The CDR3 runs from the conserved cysteine through the conserved F or W. D genes are given only for firm matches. Size tells how often a clone was seen (once, few, many) or the class of an expanded clone, and some rows leave it out.

j_call v_call d_call clone_size cdr3_aa cdr3_nt
TRBJ2-1 TRBV19 TRBD2 - CASTATGRGDYNEQFF TGTGCCAGTACCGCAACGGGGCGGGGGGACTACAATGAGCAGTTCTTC
TRBJ2-5 TRBV12-3/TRBV12-4 TRBD2 - CASSLGRGDQETQYF TGTGCCAGCAGTTTAGGGCGGGGGGACCAAGAGACCCAGTACTTC
TRBJ1-1 TRBV4-2 - few CASSQDLIQGTGNTEAFF TGTGCCAGCAGCCAAGATCTTATTCAGGGGACGGGGAACACTGAAGCTTTCTTT
TRBJ1-6 TRBV20-1 TRBD1 few CSANPGTETLHF TGCAGTGCCAACCCCGGGACAGAAACCCTCCACTTT
TRBJ1-4 TRBV4-2 TRBD1 - CASSQAWTGVSDSEKLFF TGTGCCAGCAGCCAAGCGTGGACAGGGGTATCCGATTCGGAAAAACTGTTTTTT
TRBJ2-1 TRBV20-1 - many CSVRGGGDNNEQFF TGCAGTGTCAGGGGTGGGGGCGATAACAATGAGCAGTTCTTC
TRBJ2-1 TRBV4-2 - - CASSQEQSYNEQFF TGTGCCAGCAGCCAAGAGCAGAGCTACAATGAGCAGTTCTTC
TRBJ2-5 TRBV10-3 TRBD1 once CAIVGQGSETQYF TGTGCCATCGTGGGACAGGGGAGTGAGACCCAGTACTTC
TRBJ2-3 TRBV5-1 - few CASWRGTSDTQYF TGCGCCAGCTGGAGGGGGACGTCAGATACGCAGTATTTT
TRBJ1-5 TRBV5-1 - - CAGSFEGTSGQPQHF TGCGCCGGCAGCTTCGAGGGGACATCGGGTCAGCCCCAGCATTTT
TRBJ2-3 TRBV10-3 TRBD2 - CAISSIAGDDTDTQYF TGTGCCATCAGTTCGATAGCGGGGGACGACACAGATACGCAGTATTTT
TRBJ2-7 TRBV2 - few CASSLSPGQYF TGTGCCAGCAGTTTGTCTCCTGGGCAGTACTTC
TRBJ1-1 TRBV11-2 - - CASSLGTVSGAFF TGTGCCAGCAGCTTGGGGACGGTATCAGGGGCTTTCTTT
TRBJ2-5 TRBV12-3/TRBV12-4 - many CASSLRGTQYF TGTGCCAGCAGCTTAAGAGGAACCCAGTACTTC
TRBJ2-1 TRBV5-1 - many CASSLEAGTYNEQFF TGCGCCAGCAGCTTGGAGGCGGGGACTTACAATGAGCAGTTCTTC
TRBJ2-5 TRBV10-3 TRBD2 few CAISVGTSGWYQETQYF TGTGCCATCAGTGTAGGGACTAGCGGTTGGTACCAAGAGACCCAGTACTTC
TRBJ2-7 TRBV20-1 - - CSATGTQDPPSSYEQYF TGCAGTGCGACCGGGACCCAGGATCCCCCTAGCTCCTACGAGCAGTACTTC